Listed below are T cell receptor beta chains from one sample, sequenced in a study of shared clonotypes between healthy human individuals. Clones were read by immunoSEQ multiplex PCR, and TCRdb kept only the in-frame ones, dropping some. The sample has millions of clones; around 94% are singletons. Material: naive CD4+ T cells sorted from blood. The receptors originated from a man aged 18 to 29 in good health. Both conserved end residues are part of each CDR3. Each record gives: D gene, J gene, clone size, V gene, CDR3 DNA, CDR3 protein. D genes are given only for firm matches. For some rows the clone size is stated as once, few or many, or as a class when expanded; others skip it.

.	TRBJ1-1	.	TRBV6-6	TGTGCCAGCAGCCCGGGAGGAAGGACTGAAGCTTTCTTT	CASSPGGRTEAFF
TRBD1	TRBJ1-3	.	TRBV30	TGTGCCTGGGGACGGGACAGGGGAAACACCATATATTTT	CAWGRDRGNTIYF
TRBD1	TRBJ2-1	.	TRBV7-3	TGTGCCAGCAGCTTAGGAGACAGGGACTACAATGAGCAGTTCTTC	CASSLGDRDYNEQFF
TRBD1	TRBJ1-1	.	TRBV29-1	TGCAGCGTTGAATTTTATGTTTATACAGGGGGTAGCACTGAAGCTTTCTTT	CSVEFYVYTGGSTEAFF
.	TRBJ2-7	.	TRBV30	TGTGCCTGGAGTTTCCCAGGGGGGCCCTACGAGCAGTACTTC	CAWSFPGGPYEQYF
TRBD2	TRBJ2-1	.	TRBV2	TGTGCCTGGGGAGGGGCGGAGGGGCTTCAGTTCTTC	CAWGGAEGLQFF
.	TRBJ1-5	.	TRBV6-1	TGTGCCAGCAGTGAAGATTCTATAAGTGGGGGGCCCCAGCATTTT	CASSEDSISGGPQHF
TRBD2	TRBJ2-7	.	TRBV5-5	TGTGCCAGCAGCTTACTAGCGACCCCCTACGAGCAGTACTTC	CASSLLATPYEQYF
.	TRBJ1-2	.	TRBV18	TGTGCCAGCTCACCACCGAAGGGGCTCTCTGGCTACACCTTC	CASSPPKGLSGYTF
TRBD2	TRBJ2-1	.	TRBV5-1	TGCGCCAGCAGCCCCACAGCCGGGACTAGCCCCGGGGATGAGCAGTTCTTC	CASSPTAGTSPGDEQFF
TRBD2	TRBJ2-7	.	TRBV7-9	TGTGCCAGCAGTTACGCAAGCGGGAGTGGGATCGACGAGCAGTACTTC	CASSYASGSGIDEQYF
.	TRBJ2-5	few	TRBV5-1	TGCGCCAGCAGCTTGGGTCAAGAGACCCAGTACTTC	CASSLGQETQYF
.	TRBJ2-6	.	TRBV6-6	TGTGCCAGCAGCCCTCAGATCTCTGGGGCCAACGTCCTGACTTTC	CASSPQISGANVLTF
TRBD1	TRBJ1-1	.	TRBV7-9	TGTGCCAGCAGCTTTACAGGGGATACTGAAGCTTTCTTT	CASSFTGDTEAFF
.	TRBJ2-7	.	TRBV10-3	TGTGCCAGCGCCGGTGGGTACGAGCAGTACTTC	CASAGGYEQYF
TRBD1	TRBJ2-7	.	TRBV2	TGTGCCAGCAGGCGGACAGGGACTTACGAGCAGTACTTC	CASRRTGTYEQYF
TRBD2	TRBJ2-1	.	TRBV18	TGTGCCAGCCTAACGGGAGGGAACAATGAGCAGTTCTTC	CASLTGGNNEQFF
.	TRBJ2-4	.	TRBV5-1	TGCGCCAGCAGCTTGGGGAGCTCGGACAAAAACATTCAGTACTTC	CASSLGSSDKNIQYF
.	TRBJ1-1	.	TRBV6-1	TGTGCCAGCAGTGACCCCAGGGGTCATGGTGCTTTCTTT	CASSDPRGHGAFF
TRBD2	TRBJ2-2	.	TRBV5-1	TGCGCCAGCAGCTTGTTGGCTAGCGGATCCACCGGGGAGCTGTTTTTT	CASSLLASGSTGELFF
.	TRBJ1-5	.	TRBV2	TGTGCCAGCAGGCAGGGATTTAGCAATCAGCCCCAGCATTTT	CASRQGFSNQPQHF
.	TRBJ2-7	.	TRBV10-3	TGTGCCATCAGTGATACAGGGAATCCCTACGAGCAGTACTTC	CAISDTGNPYEQYF
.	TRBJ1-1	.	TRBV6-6	TGTGCCAGCAGTATGAACAGGGAGAACACTGAAGCTTTCTTT	CASSMNRENTEAFF
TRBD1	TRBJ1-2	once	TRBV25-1	TGTGCCAGCAGCTCCTTTCGCAAGGGGGCGCGGGACTATGGCTACACCTTC	CASSSFRKGARDYGYTF
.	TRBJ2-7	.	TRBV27	TGTGCCAGCAGCCGTTCGAGAGGGGGTAACTACGAGCAGTACTTC	CASSRSRGGNYEQYF
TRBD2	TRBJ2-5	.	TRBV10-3	TGTGCCATCAGTGCGTCCGGGGGGTGGCAAGAGACCCAGTACTTC	CAISASGGWQETQYF
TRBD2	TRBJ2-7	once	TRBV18	TGTGCCAGCTCACCAGGGGGGGGAGCCTACGAGCAGTACTTC	CASSPGGGAYEQYF
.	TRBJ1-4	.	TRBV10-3	TGTGCCACGGCGCCTTCAGCAACTAATGAAAAACTGTTTTTT	CATAPSATNEKLFF
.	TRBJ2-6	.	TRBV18	TGTGCCAGCTCACCCCTCCGCAGCAACACCCCCACCCTCTCTGGGGCCAACGTCCTGACTTTC	CASSPLRSNTPTLSGANVLTF
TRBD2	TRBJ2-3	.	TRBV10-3	TGTGCCAACCGAGCGGGGACCACAGATACGCAGTATTTT	CANRAGTTDTQYF
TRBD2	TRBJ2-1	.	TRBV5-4	TGTGCCAGCAGCCCGGGACTAGCGGAACTCTCCTACAATGAGCAGTTCTTC	CASSPGLAELSYNEQFF
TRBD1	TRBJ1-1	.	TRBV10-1	TGCGCCAGCAGTGTACCAGGGGGGGAAGCTTTCTTT	CASSVPGGEAFF
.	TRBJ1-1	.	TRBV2	TGTGCCAGCAGTTATTCAGTGGCACTCACTGAAGCTTTCTTT	CASSYSVALTEAFF
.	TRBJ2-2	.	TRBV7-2	TGTGCCAGCAGCTTCCTTAACACCGGGGAGCTGTTTTTT	CASSFLNTGELFF
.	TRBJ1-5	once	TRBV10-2	TGCGCCAGCAGTGAGCAGGGTAATCAGCCCCAGCATTTT	CASSEQGNQPQHF
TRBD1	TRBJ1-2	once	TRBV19	TGTGCCAGTAGTATAACTACAGGGGCTAACTATGGCTACACCTTC	CASSITTGANYGYTF
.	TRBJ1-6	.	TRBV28	TGTGCCAGCACCTCCCCAAAGCCAAACAATAATTCACCCCTCCACTTT	CASTSPKPNNNSPLHF
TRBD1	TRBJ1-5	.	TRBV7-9	TGTGCCAGCAGCCCCCTGGGACAGATCAATCAGCCCCAGCATTTT	CASSPLGQINQPQHF
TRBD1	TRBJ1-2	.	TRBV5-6	TGTGCCAGCAGCTTGACAGGGGGGTCTGGCTACACCTTC	CASSLTGGSGYTF
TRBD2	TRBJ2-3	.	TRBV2	TGTGCCAGCAGTGAAGCTGGGACTAGCGGGAGGAAGGGAACAGATACGCAGTATTTT	CASSEAGTSGRKGTDTQYF
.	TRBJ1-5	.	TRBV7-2	TGTGCCAGCAGGGCGGAGAGCAATCAGCCCCAGCATTTT	CASRAESNQPQHF
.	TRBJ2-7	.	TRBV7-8	TGTGCCAGCAGCTTAGTCGGTAAGGGATCCTACGAGCAGTACTTC	CASSLVGKGSYEQYF
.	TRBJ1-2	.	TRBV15	TGTGCCACCAGCAGAGATCCAGGACAGTCCTATGGCTACACCTTC	CATSRDPGQSYGYTF
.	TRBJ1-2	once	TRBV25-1	TGTGCCAGCAGTGACCTTCGCCTTCGAGGGGTCGGGCAGGGCTACACCTTC	CASSDLRLRGVGQGYTF
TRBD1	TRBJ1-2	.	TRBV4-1	TGCGCCAGCAGCCCGGACAGGGCGTCCTATGGCTACACCTTC	CASSPDRASYGYTF
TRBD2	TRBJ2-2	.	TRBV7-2	TGTGCCAGCAGCTCGGGACTACTGAACACCGGGGAGCTGTTTTTT	CASSSGLLNTGELFF
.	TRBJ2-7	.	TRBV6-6	TGTGCCAGCACGTGGCCAGGCTCCTACGAGCAGTACTTC	CASTWPGSYEQYF
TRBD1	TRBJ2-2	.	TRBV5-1	TGCGCCAGCAGGACCGGGACAGTCAGCGGGGAGCTGTTTTTT	CASRTGTVSGELFF
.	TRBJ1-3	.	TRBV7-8	TGTGCCAGCAGCTTAGCGCGGGAGAGTGCTGGAAACACCATATATTTT	CASSLARESAGNTIYF
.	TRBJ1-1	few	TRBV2	TGTGCCAGCAGTGAAAAACCAGAAGCTTTCTTT	CASSEKPEAFF
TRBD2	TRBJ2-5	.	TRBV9	TGTGCCAGCTCCACTGCGGGGGGGGCAGAGACCCAGTACTTC	CASSTAGGAETQYF
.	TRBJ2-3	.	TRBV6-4	TGTGCCAGCAGTGGAGGAGGGGGAGTTGGAGATACGCAGTATTTT	CASSGGGGVGDTQYF